Below are 31 T cell receptor beta chains sequenced from a single sample in a study of T cell responses to AZD1222 COVID-19 vaccine. Sequencing used immunoSEQ multiplex PCR; TCRdb keeps in-frame clones, though not all of them. The sample lists around 130,000 clones, around 89% seen once, with 3.1% in the top ten. Sample: peripheral blood, taken on day 0 of AZD1222 vaccination. The receptors were gathered from an adult in good health.

V gene TRBV7-2 combines with J gene TRBJ2-2; D ambiguous. V lost 2 bases and J 5 bases, leaving 6 bases between the germline ends. Germline V CDR1 and CDR2: SGHTA, FQGNSA. This CDR3 has 13 residues. CDR3 sequence: CASSLTATGELFF. The CDR3 region has the DNA TGTGCCAGCAGCTTAACCGCTACCGGGGAGCTGTTTTTT. Based on the CDR3 plus reference TRBV7-2 and TRBJ2-2, the full variable domain is GAGVSQSPSNKVTEKGKDVELRCDPISGHTALYWYRQSLGQGLEFLIYFQGNSAPDKSGLPSDRFSAERTGGSVSTLTIQRTQQEDSAVYLCASSLTATGELFFGEGSRLTVL.

The chain employs TRBV5-4 and TRBJ1-1, with D hard to call. The V end was cut by 4 bases, the J end by 8 bases, with 18 bases between. The CDR3 contains 14 residues. CDR1 is SGHNT, CDR2 YYREEE, per germline (reference sequence). CDR3 sequence (DNA): TGTGCCAGCAGCCTACCGACGGGCCGTGACGAAGCTTTCTTT. It specifies CASSLPTGRDEAFF.

The table lists this clone with a few counts. The J gene is TRBJ2-1, the V gene TRBV7-3; 8 nucleotides agree with TRBD2. The CDR3 covers 19 residues. V lost 5 bases to trimming and J lost 0 bases; unmatched junction nucleotides: 15. Germline CDR1 is SGHTA and CDR2 is FQGTGA. The CDR3: CASSPSPTQSGSSYNEQFF. CDR3 DNA sequence: TGTGCCAGCAGCCCTTCCCCCACCCAAAGCGGGAGCTCCTACAATGAGCAGTTCTTC.

V gene TRBV28 combines with J gene TRBJ2-4, with unresolved D. Trimming removed 11 bases from V and 2 bases from J, with 13 bases in between. Germline V gives CDR1 MDHEN, CDR2 SYDVKM. The CDR3 is made up of 13 amino acids. CDR3 sequence: CAAKVPTKNIQYF. The CDR3 DNA is TGTGCCGCGAAAGTGCCGACCAAAAACATTCAGTACTTC.

The genes are TRBV29-1 and TRBJ1-3; weak D call: TRBD1 (5 bases). CDR1 and CDR2 from the germline V gene are SQVTM and ANQGSEA. Trimming stripped 4 bases from V and 2 bases from J, with 9 bases between. CDR3 length equals 13 residues. DNA for the CDR3: TGCAGCGTTGGCACAGGAGCTGGAAACACCATATATTTT. Translated: CSVGTGAGNTIYF.

The chain recombines TRBV5-6 with TRBJ2-3, with D possibly being TRBD2 (6 bases). Trimming shortened V by 7 bases and J by 7 bases, and 16 bases separated the two germline ends. Germline CDR1 and CDR2: SGHDT and YYEEEE. The CDR3 extends over 13 amino acids. CDR3 protein: CASGTTGVHTQYF. CDR3 DNA: TGTGCCAGCGGAACAACGGGAGTCCATACGCAGTATTTT.

J is TRBJ2-3 and V is TRBV7-9; no firm D call. The CDR3 extends over 17 amino acids. CDR1 and CDR2 from the germline V gene are SEHNR and FQNEAQ (reference sequence). Trimming pared 6 bases from V and 0 bases from J, leaving 19 bases between. The CDR3 nucleotides read TGTGCCAGCAGTGGGTTTAAGAGCGCCTCTAGCACAGATACGCAGTATTTT. Protein: CASSGFKSASSTDTQYF.

The chain joins TRBV18 to TRBJ2-1; possibly TRBD1 for D (5 bases). V was cut by 3 bases and J by 8 bases, with 8 bases left in between. CDR3 length: 12 residues. Germline V CDR1 and CDR2: KGHSH, LQKENI. The CDR3 reads CASSPARDEQFF. CDR3 DNA: TGTGCCAGCTCACCTGCCAGGGATGAGCAGTTCTTC.

The V and J genes are TRBV3-1 (or the pseudogene TRBV3-2) and TRBJ2-7; tentatively, D is TRBD2 (6 bases). The germline gives CDR1 LGHDT, CDR2 YNNKEL (reference sequence). V lost 3 bases and J 2 bases, leaving 8 bases between the germline ends. CDR3 length: 13 residues. DNA of the CDR3: TGTGCCAGCAGCCAGGGGACTGCCTACGAGCAGTACTTC. This sequence encodes CASSQGTAYEQYF.

The chain has TRBV28 and TRBJ2-2; D not resolved. The ends were cut back, 4 bases at V and 0 bases at J, with 12 bases in the middle. Germline V gene data show CDR1 as MDHEN and CDR2 as SYDVKM. This CDR3 has 16 amino acids. The CDR3 sequence: CASSSPLFANTGELFF. As DNA, the CDR3 is TGTGCCAGCAGTTCCCCCCTGTTCGCGAACACCGGGGAGCTGTTTTTT.

V and J are TRBV9 and TRBJ2-2; no clear D. Trimming cost V 0 bases and J 4 bases, with 10 bases left between them. This CDR3 comprises 15 residues. Per germline, CDR1 SGDLS and CDR2 YYNGEE. The CDR3 is CASSVVPRPTGELFF. The CDR3 bases are TGTGCCAGCAGCGTAGTACCTAGGCCCACCGGGGAGCTGTTTTTT. Looking up the rest from reference TRBV9 and TRBJ2-2 gives the full variable domain: DSGVTQTPKHLITATGQRVTLRCSPRSGDLSVYWYQQSLDQGLQFLIQYYNGEERAKGNILERFSAQQFPDLHSELNLSSLELGDSALYFCASSVVPRPTGELFFGEGSRLTVL.

This rearrangement joins TRBV24-1 to TRBJ2-1; TRBD2 matches at 8 bases. The CDR3 is 16 amino acids. V shed 1 base and J 6 bases; nucleotides not matched to a gene: 7. CDR1 and CDR2 (germline): KGHDR, SFDVKD. The CDR3 DNA reads TGTGCCACCAGTGATTTAACCGGGGGGGCCCTCAATGAGCAGTTCTTC. Amino acids: CATSDLTGGALNEQFF.

The chain joins TRBV11-2 to TRBJ1-1; D may be TRBD1 (5 bases). Germline CDR1 is SGHAT and CDR2 is FQNNGV. There are 16 residues in the CDR3. The V gene lost 4 bases and the J gene lost 7 bases, with 22 bases spanning the gap. The CDR3 here is CASSSPGGGYRYEAFF. The CDR3 DNA follows: TGTGCCAGCAGCTCCCCGGGGGGTGGATATCGGTATGAAGCTTTCTTT.

The chain combines TRBV2 with TRBJ1-4, with 9 bases aligning to TRBD1. In germline, CDR1 is SNHLY, CDR2 FYNNEI. V dropped 5 bases and J dropped 8; count of bases not matched to a gene: 9. There are 15 residues in the CDR3. The CDR3 DNA follows: TGTGCCAGCAGTTTTACAGGGGGCGCCAGGGAAAAACTGTTTTTT. Translation: CASSFTGGAREKLFF.

A word on this clone: One junction end disagrees with the germline gene, perhaps due to a read error. The chain is built from TRBV14 and TRBJ2-6; D not resolved. Germline lookup yields CDR1 SGHDN and CDR2 FVKESK. The CDR3 sequence is 10 residues long. The CDR3 protein is CASSQECACF. CDR3 nucleotide sequence: TGTGCCAGCAGCCAAGAGTGTGCGTGTTTC. The full variable domain, completed using reference TRBV14 and TRBJ2-6, is EAGVTQFPSHSVIEKGQTVTLRCDPISGHDNLYWYRRVMGKEIKFLLHFVKESKQDESGMPNNRFLAERTGGTYSTLKVQPAELEDSGVYFCASSQECACFGAGSRLTVL.

The CDR3 sequence: CASRPLGHTVYGYTF. CDR3 DNA sequence: TGTGCCAGCCGTCCTCTCGGCCACACGGTTTATGGCTACACCTTC. The chain is built from TRBV28 and TRBJ1-2; D is undetermined. V shed 8 bases and J shed 5 bases, with 21 bases lying between them. The V gene's germline CDR1 is MDHEN and CDR2 SYDVKM. The CDR3 contains 15 residues.

This chain uses TRBV5-1 with TRBJ2-7; D is ambiguous. The V end lost 4 bases, the J end lost 2 bases, and 13 bases lay between the germline ends. Germline assignment: CDR1 SGHRS and CDR2 YFSETQ. CDR3 length: 14 amino acids. The CDR3 loop reads CASSPENLPYEQYF. The CDR3 DNA follows: TGCGCCAGCAGCCCGGAGAATTTGCCCTACGAGCAGTACTTC.

This chain uses TRBV7-3 with TRBJ1-1; maybe TRBD1 (5 bases). Between the trimmed V and J ends, which lost 3 bases and 5 bases, there was a span of 10 bases. This CDR3 has 13 residues. Germline V gene lookup returns CDR1 SGHTA and CDR2 FQGTGA. The CDR3 bases are TGTGCCAGCAGCTTCGACAGTTCAACTGAAGCTTTCTTT. It specifies CASSFDSSTEAFF.

This clone was counted once. This chain joins TRBV7-9 and TRBJ1-1, with 8 bases aligning to TRBD1. Germline V gene lookup returns CDR1 SEHNR and CDR2 FQNEAQ (reference sequence). Trimming removed 4 bases from V and 7 bases from J; junction bases left unmatched: 8. This CDR3 has 14 amino acids. Here the CDR3 DNA reads TGTGCCAGCAGCTCTTCGGGACAGGAGAATGAAGCTTTCTTT. Translation gives CASSSSGQENEAFF.

The rearrangement uses TRBV29-1 and TRBJ2-6, with D perhaps matching TRBD1 (5 bases). Germline V lookup: CDR1 SQVTM, CDR2 ANQGSEA. CDR3 length: 16 amino acids. The V and J ends lost 0 bases and 1 base respectively, with 10 bases between them. CDR3 protein: CSVEDWQGSGANVLTF. The CDR3 DNA follows: TGCAGCGTTGAAGACTGGCAGGGTTCTGGGGCCAACGTCCTGACTTTC. Complete variable domain (other parts from reference TRBV29-1 and TRBJ2-6): SAVISQKPSRDICQRGTSLTIQCQVDSQVTMMFWYRQQPGQSLTLIATANQGSEATYESGFVIDKFPISRPNLTFSTLTVSNMSPEDSSIYLCSVEDWQGSGANVLTFGAGSRLTVL.

The chain combines TRBV28 with TRBJ2-3; weak D call: TRBD2 (5 bases). The CDR3 totals 14 residues. Germline V lookup: CDR1 MDHEN, CDR2 SYDVKM. With 1 base removed from V and 4 bases from J, the gap between germline ends came to 9 bases. The CDR3 DNA follows: TGTGCCAGCAGTTTATTTGGGAGAGCAGATACGCAGTATTTT. The encoded protein is CASSLFGRADTQYF.

This clone was recorded a few times. The chain has TRBV5-1 and TRBJ1-6; D is perhaps TRBD1 (6 bases). The CDR3 spans 15 residues. Germline V gene lookup returns CDR1 SGHRS and CDR2 YFSETQ. Deletions cut 0 bases from V and 7 bases from J, with 11 bases between. The CDR3 region is CASSLEGVWNSPLHF. The DNA for the CDR3 is TGCGCCAGCAGCTTGGAGGGGGTGTGGAATTCACCCCTCCACTTT.

This clone appeared a single time. J is TRBJ1-1 and V is TRBV7-8; a weak D match, TRBD1 (6 bases). CDR1 is SGHVS and CDR2 is FQNEAQ in the germline V gene. The CDR3 is made up of 18 amino acids. V was clipped by 5 bases and J by 0 bases, with 22 bases between them. The CDR3 sequence: CASSLNPGHQNMNTEAFF. The CDR3 DNA reads as TGTGCCAGCAGCCTAAATCCGGGACACCAGAACATGAACACTGAAGCTTTCTTT.

The rearrangement links TRBV5-1 to TRBJ1-6, with a weak D call TRBD1 (6 bases). The CDR3 runs 15 residues. The germline V gene encodes CDR1 SGHRS and CDR2 YFSETQ. The V gene lost 2 bases and the J gene lost 7 bases, with 13 bases spanning the gap. The CDR3 loop reads CASSLRTGTNSPLHF. CDR3 in DNA: TGCGCCAGCAGCTTACGAACAGGGACGAATTCACCCCTCCACTTT.

The chain has TRBV6-1 and TRBJ2-7; TRBD2 matches at 9 bases. The CDR3 totals 17 residues. The J segment lost 2 bases and the V segment lost 3 bases, leaving 11 bases of the junction unmatched. The germline gives CDR1 MNHNS, CDR2 SASEGT. The CDR3 sequence: CASSDPAGTSWPYEQYF. The CDR3 nucleotides read TGTGCCAGCAGTGATCCAGCGGGGACTAGCTGGCCCTACGAGCAGTACTTC.

The chain employs TRBV9 and TRBJ1-2; D remains ambiguous. From germline, CDR1 is SGDLS and CDR2 YYNGEE. The CDR3 has 15 amino acids. Trimming pared 4 bases from V and 0 bases from J, leaving 13 bases between. The CDR3 coding sequence is TGTGCCAGCAGCCAGTATGGGGAAGCTAACTATGGCTACACCTTC. This translates into CASSQYGEANYGYTF.

This chain uses TRBV19 with TRBJ1-2, with 8 bases aligning to TRBD1. Germline V lookup: CDR1 LNHDA, CDR2 SQIVND (reference sequence). The junction had 7 bases not matched to a gene; V was cut back by 6 bases and J by 10 bases. The CDR3 length is 12 residues. This CDR3 is CASSGQGGDYTF. The CDR3, as DNA: TGTGCCAGTAGCGGACAGGGTGGTGACTACACCTTC.

The chain employs TRBV19 and TRBJ2-5, with D possibly TRBD1 on 7 matching bases. V lost 7 bases to trimming and J lost 5 bases, with 20 bases between them. Looked up from germline, CDR1 is LNHDA and CDR2 is SQIVND (reference sequence). This CDR3 contains 15 residues. The CDR3 here is CASTERRGRGETQYF. The CDR3 DNA is TGTGCCAGTACGGAGAGGAGGGGGCGCGGGGAGACCCAGTACTTC.

This chain connects TRBV3-1 (or the pseudogene TRBV3-2) to TRBJ2-3, with 10 bases matching TRBD2. Germline loops: CDR1 LGHDT, CDR2 YNNKEL (reference sequence). This CDR3 is built from 17 residues. The ends lost 0 bases at V and 1 base at J; junction bases unmatched: 4. CDR3 DNA sequence: TGTGCCAGCAGCCAAGAGCTAGCGGGGGCCGGCACAGATACGCAGTATTTT. It specifies CASSQELAGAGTDTQYF.

The chain combines TRBV3-1 (or the pseudogene TRBV3-2) with TRBJ2-7, with 9 positions matching TRBD1. V shed 4 bases and J 3 bases; nucleotides not matched to a gene: 4. This CDR3 has 14 amino acids. Per the germline V gene, CDR1 is LGHDT and CDR2 is YNNKEL (reference sequence). The DNA of the CDR3 is TGTGCCAGCAGCCGATCGACAGGGGGCTACGAGCAGTACTTC. This sequence encodes CASSRSTGGYEQYF.

V usage is TRBV11-1 and J usage is TRBJ1-1; maybe TRBD1 (5 bases). Germline-derived CDR1 and CDR2 are SGHAT and FQDESV (reference sequence). The CDR3 spans 14 residues. V lost 6 bases and J lost 6, with 17 bases in between. CDR3 DNA: TGTGCCAGCAGTCCCCTACGGGGGATACCTGAAGCTTTCTTT. Translation gives CASSPLRGIPEAFF.